This T cell receptor beta chain was recorded in a study of blood T cells in healthy people across ages (dated by TCRdb to the mid-2010s). With regard to the full study: In model experiments, template switching captured roughly one uniquely barcoded TCR beta cDNA molecule for every two T cells. To avoid experimental bias, donors of different ages were randomly spread across the sequencing lanes. Age-related changes in TCR beta repertoire diversity were measured in the study by deep sequencing normalized with unique cDNA molecular identifiers. The donors were divided into four age groups: young (average approximately 15 years), middle-aged (about 39), aged (under 70) and long-lived (about 79). For two donors (one aged 18 to 29 and one aged 80 or older), the study analyzed two additional independent replicas of 1 million unique cDNA reads from the same blood draw. The full study reports these points: The long-lived group showed more naive CD4+ T cells, fewer expanded clones and increased TCR diversity than the aged group, suggesting age selection. Since profiling was done on bulk unsorted PBMCs, naive and antigen-experienced compartments could not be conclusively compared. The percentage of naive T cells measured by flow cytometry correlated strongly with observed TCR beta diversity. Estimates of total diversity based on one million sequenced T cells were considered lower bounds and underestimates. Donor CMV infection status was unknown, potentially confounding age-related changes in expanded clonotypes. Observed TCR beta diversity per million T cells fell roughly linearly with age, and a significant reduction was already apparent by age roughly 40.

CDR1 MNHNS and CDR2 SASEGT are derived from the germline V gene. The CDR3 runs 14 amino acids, cysteine and phenylalanine included. Kept here is only the CDR3 DNA, which spans 42 bases and is read in frame from base 1. V is pruned by 6 bases and J by 9 bases, leaving 11 bases of the junction without a gene match. This clonotype came up many times. The specificity of this receptor is unknown. Base qualities were left out, and no much larger clone turns up one base away. Systemically healthy Caucasian individuals from Russia, approximately 39 in total and aged about 6 to 100 years, were included as donors. About 9.8 milliliters of peripheral blood were drawn from each donor into EDTA-treated Vacutainer tubes. Ficoll-Paque density-gradient centrifugation was used to isolate PBMCs, with at least 6 million per sample. Trizol reagent was used to extract total RNA from the PBMCs, yielding at least 5.5 micrograms per sample. The percentages of naive CD45RAhigh/CD27high T cells were determined by flow cytometry on a PBMC aliquot from every donor.

The method was 5' RACE. Sequenced on an Illumina HiSeq 2500. A second PCR of roughly 7 to 11 cycles was performed with a sample-barcoded 5' primer and a J-beta primer mix. A template-switch 5' adaptor carrying 12 random nucleotides introduced a unique molecular identifier onto each TCR beta cDNA molecule. Each sample yielded at least 2.5 million CDR3-containing paired-end reads. First-strand cDNA was synthesized from all RNA with the Mint cDNA synthesis kit, primed by a TRBC-specific oligonucleotide. Following uracil-DNA glycosylase treatment, all cDNA underwent a first 18-cycle PCR with the universal primers M1SS and BC2_uni_R. The study's own analysis went as follows. Each sample was normalized by randomly selecting 1 million high-quality reads, each carrying a distinct molecular identifier. Reads sharing molecular identifiers were discarded rather than binned into consensus sequences. MiTCR, with a Q25 quality threshold and the strictest error-elimination algorithm, was used for CDR3 identification, clonotype clustering and error correction. A nonparametric unseen species model with Euler transformation was used to estimate lower-bound total TCR beta diversity. TCRdb trimmed public reads at Q25 via fastp, called clones via MiXCR and kept in-frame beta chains. Identical CDR3 protein sequences are pooled into one entry, listed with their most common genes and DNA. TCRdb's processing, not the study's, gives the V and J calls here. The sample table shows about 1,800,000 distinct CDR3 sequences, and over 25% are seen once. The ten largest clones represent roughly 8% of the sample.

The sequence was collected from a woman under 40 in good health. Specimen: blood. The chain uses TRBV6-1 and TRBJ2-3; TRBD1 aligns with 8 central bases. The encoded CDR3 is CASSTDRGARTQYF. In nucleotides, the sequence is TGTGCCAGCAGCACCGACAGGGGCGCGAGGACGCAGTATTTT.